In its sample, the clone carrying this T cell receptor (beta chain) was seen a few times. The antigen remains undetermined. The data are from a study of T cell repertoires in cytomegalovirus infection. In the study overall: CMV infection together with matching HLA type was indicated by public TCR beta signatures. Study findings and constraints: Identification of carriers of CMV plus the relevant HLA was achieved through cumulative public TCR beta family frequency.

TCRdb passed the reads through MiXCR, listing each CDR3 protein once. The table records about 230,000 distinct CDR3 sequences, 5% to 8.5% of them present only once. Germline V gives CDR1 DFQATT, CDR2 SNEGSKA (reference sequence). The CDR3 loop spans 13 amino acids. The junction had 8 bases not matched to a gene; V was cut back by 5 bases and J by 5 bases. The sample comprised PBMCs. The rearrangement uses TRBV20-1 and TRBJ2-5, with 7 bases that match TRBD1. The receptor was derived from a human donor in good health (CMV status not recorded). Some clones in this sample may be carry-over from other donors' samples. The chain's CDR3 is CSAATGLGETQYF. The CDR3, as DNA: TGCAGTGCTGCGACAGGGCTCGGGGAGACCCAGTACTTC.